These T cell receptor beta chains were read from a single sample in a study of CD4+ T cells in melanoma. Produced via immunoSEQ multiplex PCR; TCRdb's table is partial and in-frame only. Of some 10,000 clones in the sample, 55% to 80% were seen once. Source material: cells from a culture (not recorded whether cultured in vitro). The receptor set was obtained from a human donor with melanoma. CDR3s include the opening cysteine and the closing phenylalanine or tryptophan. A D gene is named only where the DNA matches it firmly. Rows may omit the clone size; those that give it use once, few, many or a size class.

d_gene,abundance,j_gene,v_gene,CDR3aa,CDR3nt
.,few,TRBJ1-6,TRBV7-9,CASSSSIGPLHF,TGTGCCAGCAGCTCCTCCATCGGGCCCCTCCACTTT
.,.,TRBJ1-6,TRBV5-5,CASSSRLQSNSPLHF,TGTGCCAGCAGCTCTAGACTCCAGAGCAATTCACCCCTCCACTTT
TRBD2,.,TRBJ2-1,TRBV11-3,CASSPGPAGGLVKEQFF,TGTGCCAGCAGTCCGGGGCCAGCGGGGGGGCTAGTAAAAGAGCAGTTCTTC
.,.,TRBJ2-6,TRBV4-1,CASSLSGLGANVLTF,TGCGCCAGCAGCTTATCAGGACTGGGGGCCAACGTCCTGACTTTC
.,.,TRBJ2-3,TRBV7-9,CASSRQGSSTDTQYF,TGTGCCAGCAGCCGCCAGGGTTCTAGCACAGATACGCAGTATTTT
.,.,TRBJ2-7,TRBV18,CASSPPGTEQYF,TGTGCCAGCTCACCACCGGGGACCGAGCAGTACTTC
.,.,TRBJ1-4,TRBV15,CATSRARTVGIKKLFF,TGTGCCACCAGCAGAGCCCGGACAGTGGGCATTAAAAAACTGTTTTTT
.,.,TRBJ1-4,TRBV5-6,CASSAYLDREKLFF,TGTGCCAGCAGCGCATATCTCGACCGGGAAAAACTGTTTTTT
TRBD1,few,TRBJ2-7,TRBV15,CATSRGGGQGEQYF,TGTGCCACCAGCAGAGGCGGGGGACAGGGCGAGCAGTACTTC
.,few,TRBJ1-1,TRBV5-6,CASSLEGVAFF,TGTGCCAGCAGCTTGGAGGGGGTGGCTTTCTTT
.,.,TRBJ2-7,TRBV11-2,CASSSPGPGTYEQYF,TGTGCCAGCAGCTCTCCGGGTCCGGGGACCTACGAGCAGTACTTC
.,.,TRBJ2-1,TRBV5-6,CASSLVSGTYEQFF,TGTGCCAGCAGCTTGGTCTCAGGGACCTATGAGCAGTTCTTC
TRBD1,.,TRBJ1-3,TRBV7-6,CASSSRFTGGEGNTIYF,TGTGCCAGCAGCTCCCGATTCACAGGGGGCGAGGGAAACACCATATATTTT
.,.,TRBJ2-1,TRBV6-1,CASSEFGGGTYNEQFF,TGTGCCAGCAGTGAATTTGGAGGGGGGACATACAATGAGCAGTTCTTC
TRBD1,.,TRBJ2-3,TRBV4-2,CASKRQGSVGYTDTQYF,TGTGCCAGCAAACGACAGGGATCAGTTGGGTACACAGATACGCAGTATTTT
TRBD2,once,TRBJ2-7,TRBV10-1,CASSGSTAGGSSYEQYF,TGCGCCAGCAGTGGAAGCACCGCGGGGGGAAGCTCCTACGAGCAGTACTTC
.,few,TRBJ1-6,TRBV5-4,CASSPDLVGNPLHF,TGTGCCAGCAGCCCGGACCTGGTTGGCAACCCCCTCCACTTT
.,.,TRBJ2-2,TRBV7-3,CASSFFPRQGKANTGELFF,TGTGCCAGCAGCTTTTTCCCTCGCCAGGGGAAGGCGAACACCGGGGAGCTGTTTTTT
TRBD1,.,TRBJ2-5,TRBV9,CASTPGTGWLETQYF,TGTGCCAGCACCCCCGGGACAGGGTGGTTGGAGACCCAGTACTTC
TRBD1,.,TRBJ2-3,TRBV7-8,CASSLTGFFADTQYF,TGTGCCAGCAGCTTGACAGGGTTCTTTGCAGATACGCAGTATTTT
.,.,TRBJ2-3,TRBV9,CASAPGPPQRTQYF,TGTGCCAGTGCCCCGGGACCGCCGCAAAGGACGCAGTATTTT
.,.,TRBJ2-7,TRBV10-3,CAISESPQSPEQYF,TGTGCCATCAGTGAGTCGCCCCAGAGCCCTGAGCAGTACTTC
.,.,TRBJ2-3,TRBV30,CAWRPYAGRIDTQYF,TGTGCCTGGAGACCTTACGCGGGGCGGATAGATACGCAGTATTTT
TRBD2,.,TRBJ2-3,TRBV11-2,CASSLEGTPGRRGVTDTQYF,TGTGCCAGCAGCTTAGAAGGAACCCCAGGTCGGCGGGGGGTTACAGATACGCAGTATTTT
.,once,TRBJ2-7,TRBV7-8,CASSPSGGSYEQYF,TGTGCCAGCAGCCCGTCAGGCGGCTCCTACGAGCAGTACTTC
.,.,TRBJ2-3,TRBV6-5,CASSLVGFTDTQYF,TGTGCCAGCAGCTTGGTCGGGTTCACAGATACGCAGTATTTT
TRBD1,.,TRBJ1-1,TRBV7-6,CASSLNRQGAELAFF,TGTGCCAGCAGCCTGAATAGACAGGGAGCGGAATTGGCTTTCTTT
.,.,TRBJ2-3,TRBV6-4,CASSDVPSTDTQYF,TGTGCCAGCAGTGACGTCCCTAGCACAGATACGCAGTATTTT
.,.,TRBJ1-1,TRBV5-1,CASSRGGLNTEAFF,TGCGCCAGCAGCCGCGGGGGGCTGAACACTGAAGCTTTCTTT
.,.,TRBJ1-6,TRBV7-2,CASSLMARPNSPLHF,TGTGCCAGCAGCTTAATGGCCAGGCCAAACTCACCCCTCCACTTT
.,.,TRBJ2-1,TRBV4-2,CASSQGGGSYNEQFF,TGTGCCAGCAGCCAAGGAGGGGGGTCCTACAATGAGCAGTTCTTC
.,.,TRBJ1-2,TRBV15,CATSRDIQGGGYTF,TGTGCCACCAGCAGAGATATTCAGGGAGGCGGCTACACCTTC
.,.,TRBJ2-7,TRBV10-3,CASMGAEYEQYF,TGTGCCTCGATGGGGGCCGAGTACGAGCAGTACTTC
.,few,TRBJ1-2,TRBV5-1,CASSLRGGDYGYTF,TGCGCCAGCAGCTTGAGGGGGGGGGACTATGGCTACACCTTC
.,.,TRBJ1-1,TRBV7-9,CASSLTLQGDTEAFF,TGTGCCAGCAGCTTAACCTTACAGGGCGACACTGAAGCTTTCTTT
TRBD1,.,TRBJ2-3,TRBV9,CASSEGAGTDTQYF,TGTGCCAGCAGTGAGGGGGCCGGCACAGATACGCAGTATTTT
.,few,TRBJ1-6,TRBV4-1,CASSLGNSPLHF,TGCGCCAGCAGTCTCGGTAATTCACCCCTCCACTTT
.,.,TRBJ2-3,TRBV25-1,CASSEGKGTDTQYF,TGTGCCAGCAGTGAAGGGAAGGGGACAGATACGCAGTATTTT
.,.,TRBJ1-5,TRBV2,CASSEAWGRSNQPQHF,TGTGCCAGCAGTGAAGCGTGGGGTCGGAGCAATCAGCCCCAGCATTTT
.,.,TRBJ2-7,TRBV25-1,CASSPHGGTLSGEQYF,TGTGCCAGCAGTCCACATGGAGGGACCTTGAGCGGCGAGCAGTACTTC
.,.,TRBJ1-4,TRBV15,CATSRSQGSSEKLFF,TGTGCCACCAGCAGAAGCCAAGGGTCGAGTGAAAAACTGTTTTTT
.,.,TRBJ2-1,TRBV7-9,CASSRGPSSYNEQFF,TGTGCCAGTTCGAGGGGACCAAGCTCCTACAATGAGCAGTTCTTC
.,few,TRBJ1-2,TRBV7-9,CASSLELTGLYGYTF,TGTGCCAGCAGCTTAGAACTGACAGGCCTCTATGGCTACACCTTC
TRBD1,.,TRBJ2-7,TRBV19,CASSRDRGSWGSYEQYF,TGTGCCAGTAGCAGGGACAGGGGTTCCTGGGGCTCCTACGAGCAGTACTTC
.,.,TRBJ2-7,TRBV30,CAWSRLGARYEQYF,TGTGCCTGGAGTCGGCTGGGGGCCCGGTACGAGCAGTACTTC
.,.,TRBJ2-5,TRBV19,CASSMREETQYF,TGTGCCAGTAGTATGAGGGAAGAGACCCAGTACTTC
TRBD2,.,TRBJ2-1,TRBV29-1,CSVDGLAGDEQFF,TGCAGCGTTGATGGGCTAGCGGGCGATGAGCAGTTCTTC
.,once,TRBJ2-3,TRBV5-1,CASSYGGSGTDTQYF,TGCGCCAGCAGCTATGGGGGCTCGGGCACAGATACGCAGTATTTT
.,.,TRBJ1-2,TRBV5-5,CASSSRTSGYTF,TGTGCCAGCAGCTCCCGGACCTCTGGCTACACCTTC
.,few,TRBJ2-2,TRBV7-3,CASSLSGIDGELFF,TGTGCCAGCAGCTTAAGCGGGATCGACGGGGAGCTGTTTTTT
TRBD1,.,TRBJ1-3,TRBV14,CASSRQGSGNTIYF,TGTGCCAGCAGCCGACAGGGTTCTGGAAACACCATATATTTT
TRBD1,.,TRBJ1-5,TRBV10-3,CATEGQGGNQPQHF,TGTGCCACCGAGGGACAGGGGGGCAATCAGCCCCAGCATTTT
.,few,TRBJ2-5,TRBV9,CASSVVAQGDIETQYF,TGTGCCAGCAGCGTAGTCGCGCAGGGTGACATCGAGACCCAGTACTTC
.,.,TRBJ2-7,TRBV10-3,CASEPGLSYEQYF,TGTGCCAGTGAGCCGGGACTTAGTTACGAGCAGTACTTC
TRBD1,.,TRBJ1-5,TRBV6-5,CASSTGGGQPQHF,TGTGCCAGCAGTACAGGGGGAGGTCAGCCCCAGCATTTT
.,.,TRBJ1-2,TRBV5-5,CASSLRVGSDGYTF,TGTGCCAGCAGCTTGAGGGTCGGTTCGGATGGCTACACCTTC
.,few,TRBJ2-7,TRBV7-8,CASSQIMGQREYF,TGTGCCAGCAGCCAAATTATGGGTCAGCGCGAGTACTTC
TRBD1,few,TRBJ1-1,TRBV19,CASSPGGQTNTEAFF,TGTGCCAGTAGCCCAGGGGGACAGACGAACACTGAAGCTTTCTTT
.,.,TRBJ1-2,TRBV18,CASSPGFQGEGGYTF,TGTGCCAGCTCACCAGGCTTCCAGGGAGAGGGTGGCTACACCTTC
.,.,TRBJ1-6,TRBV15,CATSRESPGNRYSPLHF,TGTGCCACCAGCAGAGAATCCCCCGGAAACCGTTATTCACCCCTCCACTTT